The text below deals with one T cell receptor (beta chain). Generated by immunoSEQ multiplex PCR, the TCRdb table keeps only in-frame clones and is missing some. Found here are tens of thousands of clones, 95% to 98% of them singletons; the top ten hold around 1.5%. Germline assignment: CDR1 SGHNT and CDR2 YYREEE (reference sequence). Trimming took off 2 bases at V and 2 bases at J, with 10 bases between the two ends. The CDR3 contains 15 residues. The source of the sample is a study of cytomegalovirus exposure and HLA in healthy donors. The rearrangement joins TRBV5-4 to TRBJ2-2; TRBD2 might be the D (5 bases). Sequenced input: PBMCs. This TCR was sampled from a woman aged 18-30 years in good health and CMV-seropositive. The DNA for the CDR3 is TGTGCCAGCAGCTTTAAGACGGGAAACACCGGGGAGCTGTTTTTT. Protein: CASSFKTGNTGELFF.